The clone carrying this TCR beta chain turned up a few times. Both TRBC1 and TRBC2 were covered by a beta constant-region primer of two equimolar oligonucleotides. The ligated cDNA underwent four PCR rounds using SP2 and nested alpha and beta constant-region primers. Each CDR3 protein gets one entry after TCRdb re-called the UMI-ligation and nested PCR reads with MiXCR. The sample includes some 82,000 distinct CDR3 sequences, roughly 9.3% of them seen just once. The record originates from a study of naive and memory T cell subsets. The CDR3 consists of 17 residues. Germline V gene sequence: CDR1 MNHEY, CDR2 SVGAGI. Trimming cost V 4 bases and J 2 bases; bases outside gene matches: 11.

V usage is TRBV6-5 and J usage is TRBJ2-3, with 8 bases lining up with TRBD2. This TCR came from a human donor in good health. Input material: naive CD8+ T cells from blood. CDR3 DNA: TGTGCCAGCAGTTCGTATTCGGTAGCGGGATACACAGATACGCAGTATTTT. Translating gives CASSSYSVAGYTDTQYF.